This TCR beta chain was identified in a study of regulatory T cells in long-lasting Graves disease. Library construction for TCR beta used iRepertoire HTBI primers and Arm-PCR of CDR3 regions. One entry per CDR3 protein results from TCRdb running MiXCR on the multiplex PCR reads. The sample has 500,000 to 800,000 distinct CDR3 sequences, 25% to 35% seen once. The time point here: persistent/refractory GD, antithyroid drugs over 5 years with positive TRAb. Making the TCR library involved RNA that had been extracted from PBMCs. Germline V lookup: CDR1 MNHGY, CDR2 SVAAGI. This CDR3 is built from 13 residues. V lost 3 bases and J 4 bases, leaving 8 bases between the germline ends.

The source was peripheral blood mononuclear cells (PBMCs), collected when the disease was refractory, from a patient treated with antithyroid drugs. The genes are TRBV6-9 and TRBJ2-3; D not resolved. The clonotype comes from a female donor with Graves disease. In DNA form, the CDR3 reads TGTGCCAGCAGTTACTCCGGGTCAGATACGCAGTATTTT. This translates into CASSYSGSDTQYF.